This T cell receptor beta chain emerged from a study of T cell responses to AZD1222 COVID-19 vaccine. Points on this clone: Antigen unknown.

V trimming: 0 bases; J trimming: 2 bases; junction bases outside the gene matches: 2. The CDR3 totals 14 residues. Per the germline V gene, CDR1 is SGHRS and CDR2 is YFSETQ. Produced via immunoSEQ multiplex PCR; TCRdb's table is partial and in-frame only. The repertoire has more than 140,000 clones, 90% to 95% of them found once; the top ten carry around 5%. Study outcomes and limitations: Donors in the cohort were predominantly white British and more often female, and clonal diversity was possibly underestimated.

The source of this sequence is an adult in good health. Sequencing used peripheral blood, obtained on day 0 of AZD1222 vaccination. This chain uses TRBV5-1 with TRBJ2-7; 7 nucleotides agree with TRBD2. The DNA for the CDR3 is TGCGCCAGCAGCTTGGAAAGCGGGGCCTACGAGCAGTACTTC. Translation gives CASSLESGAYEQYF.